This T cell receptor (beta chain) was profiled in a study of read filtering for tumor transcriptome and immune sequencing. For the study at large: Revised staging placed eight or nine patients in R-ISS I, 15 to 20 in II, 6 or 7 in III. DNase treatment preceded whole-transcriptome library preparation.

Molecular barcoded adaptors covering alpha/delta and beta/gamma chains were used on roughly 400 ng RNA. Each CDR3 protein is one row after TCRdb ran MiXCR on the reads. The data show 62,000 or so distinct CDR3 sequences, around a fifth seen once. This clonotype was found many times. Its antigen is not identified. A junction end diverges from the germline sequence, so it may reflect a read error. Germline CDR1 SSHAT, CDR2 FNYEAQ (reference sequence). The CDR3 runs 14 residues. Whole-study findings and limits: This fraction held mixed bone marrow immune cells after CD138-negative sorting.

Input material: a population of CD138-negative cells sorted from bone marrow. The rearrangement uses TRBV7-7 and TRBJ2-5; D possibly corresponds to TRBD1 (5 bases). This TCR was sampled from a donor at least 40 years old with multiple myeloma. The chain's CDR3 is CASSPPGQQETQYF. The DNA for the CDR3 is TGTGCTAGCAGCCCGCCCGGACAACAAGAGACCCAGTACTTC.